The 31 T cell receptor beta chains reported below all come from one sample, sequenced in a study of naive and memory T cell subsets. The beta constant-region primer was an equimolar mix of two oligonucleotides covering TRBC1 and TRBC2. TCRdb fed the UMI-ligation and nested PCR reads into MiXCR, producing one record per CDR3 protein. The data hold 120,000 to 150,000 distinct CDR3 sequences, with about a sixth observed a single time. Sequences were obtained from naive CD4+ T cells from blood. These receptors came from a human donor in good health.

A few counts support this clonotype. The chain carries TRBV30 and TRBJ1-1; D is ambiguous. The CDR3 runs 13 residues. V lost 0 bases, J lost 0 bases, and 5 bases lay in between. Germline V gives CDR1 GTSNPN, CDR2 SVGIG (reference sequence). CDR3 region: CAWSVSMNTEAFF. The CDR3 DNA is TGTGCCTGGAGTGTTTCCATGAACACTGAAGCTTTCTTT.

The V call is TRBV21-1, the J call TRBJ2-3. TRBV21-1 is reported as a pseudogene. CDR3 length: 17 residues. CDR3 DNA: TGTGCCAGCAGCAAGGGAAACTACGACTCAGCCACAGATACGCAGTATTTT. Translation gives CASSKGNYDSATDTQYF.

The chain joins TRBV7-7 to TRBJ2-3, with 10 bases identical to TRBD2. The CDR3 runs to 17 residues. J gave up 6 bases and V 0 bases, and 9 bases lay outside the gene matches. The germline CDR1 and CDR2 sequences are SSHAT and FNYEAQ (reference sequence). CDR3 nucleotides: TGTGCCAGCAGCTTAGCCCCCAGCGGGAGGGGTTTTGATACGCAGTATTTT. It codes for CASSLAPSGRGFDTQYF.

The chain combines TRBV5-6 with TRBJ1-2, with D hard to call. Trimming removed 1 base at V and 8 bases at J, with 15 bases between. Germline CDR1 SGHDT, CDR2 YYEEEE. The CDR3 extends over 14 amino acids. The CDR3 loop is CASSLLRVGEGYTF. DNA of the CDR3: TGTGCCAGCAGCTTGCTAAGGGTCGGCGAAGGCTACACCTTC.

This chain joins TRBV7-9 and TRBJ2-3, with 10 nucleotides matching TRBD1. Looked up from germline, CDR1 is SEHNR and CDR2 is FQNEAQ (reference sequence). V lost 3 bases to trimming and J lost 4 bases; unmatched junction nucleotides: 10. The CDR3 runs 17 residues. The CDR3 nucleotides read TGTGCCAGCAGCTTGATCCCCGGGACAGGGGTGTCAGATACGCAGTATTTT. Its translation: CASSLIPGTGVSDTQYF.

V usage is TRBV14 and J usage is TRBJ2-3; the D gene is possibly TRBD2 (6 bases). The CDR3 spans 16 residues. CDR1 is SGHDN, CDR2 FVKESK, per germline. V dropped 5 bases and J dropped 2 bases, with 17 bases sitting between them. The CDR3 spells CASSSTGSGYTDTQYF. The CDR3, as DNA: TGTGCCAGCAGCTCGACCGGGAGCGGTTACACAGATACGCAGTATTTT.

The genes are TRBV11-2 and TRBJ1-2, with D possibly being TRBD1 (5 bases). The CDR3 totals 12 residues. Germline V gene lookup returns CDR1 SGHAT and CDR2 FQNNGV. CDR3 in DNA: TGTGTGGAGGGGATCGGCGACTATGGCTACACCTTC. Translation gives CVEGIGDYGYTF.

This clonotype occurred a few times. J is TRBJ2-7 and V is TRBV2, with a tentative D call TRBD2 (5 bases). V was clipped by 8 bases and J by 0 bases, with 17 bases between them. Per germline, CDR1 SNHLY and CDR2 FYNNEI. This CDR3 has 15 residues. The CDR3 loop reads CASRARGEVSYEQYF. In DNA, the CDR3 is TGTGCCAGCCGGGCCCGGGGTGAGGTCTCCTACGAGCAGTACTTC.

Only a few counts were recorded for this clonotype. CDR3: CASSLAPGTENSPLHF. CDR3 nucleotide sequence: TGCGCCAGCAGCTTGGCTCCCGGGACCGAAAATTCACCCCTCCACTTT. The chain is built from TRBV5-1 and TRBJ1-6, with D tentatively TRBD1 (5 bases). V lost 0 bases to trimming and J lost 7 bases, with 14 bases between them. This CDR3 spans 16 amino acids. From germline, CDR1 is SGHRS and CDR2 YFSETQ. The complete variable domain, with remaining parts taken from reference TRBV5-1 and TRBJ1-6, reads KAGVTQTPRYLIKTRGQQVTLSCSPISGHRSVSWYQQTPGQGLQFLFEYFSETQRNKGNFPGRFSGRQFSNSRSEMNVSTLELGDSALYLCASSLAPGTENSPLHFGNGTRLTVT.

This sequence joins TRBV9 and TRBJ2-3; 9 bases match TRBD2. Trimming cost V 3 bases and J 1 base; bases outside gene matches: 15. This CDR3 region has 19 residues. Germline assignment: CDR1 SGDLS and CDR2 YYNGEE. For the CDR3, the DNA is TGTGCCAGCAGCGGTTCGCTAGCGGGAAACCTTGTGGGCACAGATACGCAGTATTTT. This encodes CASSGSLAGNLVGTDTQYF.

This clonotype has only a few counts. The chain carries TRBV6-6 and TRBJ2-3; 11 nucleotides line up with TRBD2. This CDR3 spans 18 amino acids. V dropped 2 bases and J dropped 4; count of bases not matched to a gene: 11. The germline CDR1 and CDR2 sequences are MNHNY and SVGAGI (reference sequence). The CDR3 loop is CASSYTSGSFREADTQYF. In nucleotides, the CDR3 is TGTGCCAGCAGTTACACTAGCGGGAGTTTTCGGGAGGCAGATACGCAGTATTTT.

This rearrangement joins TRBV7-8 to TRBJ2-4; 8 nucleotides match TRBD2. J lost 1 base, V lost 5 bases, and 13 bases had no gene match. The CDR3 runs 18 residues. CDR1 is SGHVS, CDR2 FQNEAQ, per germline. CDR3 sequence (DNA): TGTGCCAGCAGCACAAGAGCGGGAGTCGTTAGGGCCAAAAACATTCAGTACTTC. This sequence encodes CASSTRAGVVRAKNIQYF.

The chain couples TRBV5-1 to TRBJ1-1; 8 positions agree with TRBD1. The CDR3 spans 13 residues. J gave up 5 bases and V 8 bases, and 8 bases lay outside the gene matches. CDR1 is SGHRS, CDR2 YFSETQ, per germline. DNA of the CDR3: TGCGCCAGTTCAAGCAGGGGGCGGACTGAAGCTTTCTTT. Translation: CASSSRGRTEAFF.

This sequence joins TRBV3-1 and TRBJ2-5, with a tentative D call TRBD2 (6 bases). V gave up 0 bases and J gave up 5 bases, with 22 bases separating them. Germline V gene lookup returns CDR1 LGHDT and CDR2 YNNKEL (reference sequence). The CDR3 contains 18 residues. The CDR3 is CASSQDLSSGSRKETQYF. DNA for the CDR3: TGTGCCAGCAGCCAAGACCTTTCCTCCGGGAGTCGGAAGGAGACCCAGTACTTC.

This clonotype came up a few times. The CDR3 spells CASTRTSDNNEQFF. Here the CDR3 DNA reads TGCGCCAGCACCCGGACTAGCGACAACAATGAGCAGTTCTTC. V is TRBV5-1 and J is TRBJ2-1; the match to TRBD2 covers 9 bases. This CDR3 has 14 residues. With V trimmed by 6 bases and J by 5 bases, 6 bases remained unmatched. Germline V gene lookup returns CDR1 SGHRS and CDR2 YFSETQ.

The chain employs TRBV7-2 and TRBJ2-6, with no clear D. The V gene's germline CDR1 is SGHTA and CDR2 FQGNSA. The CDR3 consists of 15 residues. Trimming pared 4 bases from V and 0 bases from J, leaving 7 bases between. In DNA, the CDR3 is TGTGCCAGCAGCTCATACAGCTCTGGGGCCAACGTCCTGACTTTC. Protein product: CASSSYSSGANVLTF.

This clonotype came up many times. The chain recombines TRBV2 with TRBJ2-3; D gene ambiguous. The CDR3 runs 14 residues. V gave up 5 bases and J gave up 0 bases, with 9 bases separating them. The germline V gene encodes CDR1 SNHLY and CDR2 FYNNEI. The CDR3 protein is CASSRQVSTDTQYF. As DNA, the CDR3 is TGTGCCAGCAGTCGGCAGGTTAGCACAGATACGCAGTATTTT.

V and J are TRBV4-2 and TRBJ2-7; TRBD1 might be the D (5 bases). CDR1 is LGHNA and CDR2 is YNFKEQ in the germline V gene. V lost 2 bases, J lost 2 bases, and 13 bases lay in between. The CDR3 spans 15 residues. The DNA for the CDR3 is TGTGCCAGCAGCCAACATACAGGACAAGCCTACGAGCAGTACTTC. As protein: CASSQHTGQAYEQYF.

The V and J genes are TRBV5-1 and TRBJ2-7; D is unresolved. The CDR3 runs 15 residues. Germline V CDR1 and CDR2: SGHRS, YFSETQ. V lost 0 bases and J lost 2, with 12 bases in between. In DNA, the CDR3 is TGCGCCAGCAGCTTGGCCGAACTCTCTCCCTACGAGCAGTACTTC. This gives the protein CASSLAELSPYEQYF.

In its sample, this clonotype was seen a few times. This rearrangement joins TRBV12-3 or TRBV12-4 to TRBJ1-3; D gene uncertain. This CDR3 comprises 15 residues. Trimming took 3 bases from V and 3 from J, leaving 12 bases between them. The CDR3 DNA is TGTGCCAGCAGTTTCCGAGCGGCTAATGGAAACACCATATATTTT. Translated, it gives CASSFRAANGNTIYF.

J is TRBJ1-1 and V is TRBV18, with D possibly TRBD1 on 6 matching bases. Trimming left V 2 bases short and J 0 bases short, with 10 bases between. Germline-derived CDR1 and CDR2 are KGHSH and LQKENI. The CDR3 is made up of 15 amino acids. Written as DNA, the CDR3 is TGTGCCAGCTCACCATCATCAGGGGTGAACACTGAAGCTTTCTTT. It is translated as CASSPSSGVNTEAFF.

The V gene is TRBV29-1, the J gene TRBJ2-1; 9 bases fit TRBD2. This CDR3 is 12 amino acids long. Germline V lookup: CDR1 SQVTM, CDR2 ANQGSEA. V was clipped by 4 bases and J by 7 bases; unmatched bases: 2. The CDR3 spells CSVVAGVNEQFF. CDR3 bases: TGCAGCGTTGTAGCGGGAGTTAATGAGCAGTTCTTC.

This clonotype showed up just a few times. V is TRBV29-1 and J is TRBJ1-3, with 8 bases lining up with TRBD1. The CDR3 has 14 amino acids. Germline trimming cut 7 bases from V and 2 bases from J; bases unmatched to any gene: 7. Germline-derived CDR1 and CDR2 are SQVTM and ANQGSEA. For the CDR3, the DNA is TGCAGCGCAAGCCCGACAGGGGCTGGAAACACCATATATTTT. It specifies CSASPTGAGNTIYF.

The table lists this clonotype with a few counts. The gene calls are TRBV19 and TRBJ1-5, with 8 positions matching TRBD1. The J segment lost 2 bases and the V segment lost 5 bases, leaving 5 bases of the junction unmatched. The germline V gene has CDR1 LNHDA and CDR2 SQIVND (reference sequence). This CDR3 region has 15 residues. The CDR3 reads CASSSQGAGNQPQHF. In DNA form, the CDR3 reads TGTGCCAGTAGTTCTCAGGGGGCGGGCAATCAGCCCCAGCATTTT.

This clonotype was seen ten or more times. CDR3: CASSLVQTNYGYTF. The CDR3 region has the DNA TGTGCCAGCAGCTTGGTACAGACCAACTATGGCTACACCTTC. The rearrangement uses TRBV5-4 and TRBJ1-2; D remains ambiguous. V gave up 0 bases and J gave up 2 bases, with 8 bases separating them. The length of the CDR3 is 14 residues. The germline V gene has CDR1 SGHNT and CDR2 YYREEE (reference sequence).

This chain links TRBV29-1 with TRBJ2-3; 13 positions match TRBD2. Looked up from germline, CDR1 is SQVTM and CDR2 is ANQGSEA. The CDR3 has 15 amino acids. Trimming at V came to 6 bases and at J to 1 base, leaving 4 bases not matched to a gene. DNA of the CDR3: TGCAGCGTAGGACTAGCGGGAGCGGGCACAGATACGCAGTATTTT. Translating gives CSVGLAGAGTDTQYF.

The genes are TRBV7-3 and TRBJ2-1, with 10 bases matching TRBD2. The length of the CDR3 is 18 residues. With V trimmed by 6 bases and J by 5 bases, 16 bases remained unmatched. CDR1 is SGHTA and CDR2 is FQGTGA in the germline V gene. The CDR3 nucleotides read TGTGCCAGCAGTCGGGGTGGGGCTAGCGGGGGACCGAACAATGAGCAGTTCTTC. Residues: CASSRGGASGGPNNEQFF.

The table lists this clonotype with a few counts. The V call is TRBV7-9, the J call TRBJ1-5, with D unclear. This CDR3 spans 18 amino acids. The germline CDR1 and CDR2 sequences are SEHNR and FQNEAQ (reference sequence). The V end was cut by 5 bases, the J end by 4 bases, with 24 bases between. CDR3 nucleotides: TGTGCCAGCAGCAGCGCTGCGATGGCCGGCCGGATAAATCAGCCCCAGCATTTT. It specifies CASSSAAMAGRINQPQHF.

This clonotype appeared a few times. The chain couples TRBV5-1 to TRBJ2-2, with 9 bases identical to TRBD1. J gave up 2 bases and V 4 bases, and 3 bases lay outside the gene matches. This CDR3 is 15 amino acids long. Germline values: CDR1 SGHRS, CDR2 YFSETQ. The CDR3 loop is CASSADRGNTGELFF. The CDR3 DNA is TGCGCCAGCAGCGCGGACAGGGGAAACACCGGGGAGCTGTTTTTT. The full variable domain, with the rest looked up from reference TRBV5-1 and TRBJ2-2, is KAGVTQTPRYLIKTRGQQVTLSCSPISGHRSVSWYQQTPGQGLQFLFEYFSETQRNKGNFPGRFSGRQFSNSRSEMNVSTLELGDSALYLCASSADRGNTGELFFGEGSRLTVL.

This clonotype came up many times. In DNA, the CDR3 is TGTGCCAGCAGTGAAGCCGGGGCTCCATGGGTTTACGAGCAGTACTTC. It is translated as CASSEAGAPWVYEQYF. J is TRBJ2-7 and V is TRBV6-1; the D call may be TRBD1 or TRBD2 (5 bases each). V was clipped by 0 bases and J by 4 bases, with 16 bases between them. Germline CDR1 is MNHNS and CDR2 is SASEGT. There are 16 residues in the CDR3.

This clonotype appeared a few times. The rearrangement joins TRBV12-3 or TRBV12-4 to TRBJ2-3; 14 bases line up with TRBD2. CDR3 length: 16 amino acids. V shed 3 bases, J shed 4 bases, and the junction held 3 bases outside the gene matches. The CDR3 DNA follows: TGTGCCAGCAGTTTCCCGACTAGCGGGAGGGCAGATACGCAGTATTTT. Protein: CASSFPTSGRADTQYF.